Listed below are T cell receptor beta chains from one sample, sequenced in a study of human T cells and chemical hapten exposure. TCRdb called the RACE reads again in MiXCR, with one record for every CDR3 protein. The table shows approximately 80,000 distinct CDR3 sequences, with around 7.8% occurring only once. The sample here was whole blood, taken in connection with sensitization to the hapten diphenylcyclopropenone (DPC). The receptors here all came from a woman in her twenties or thirties with alopecia areata. Some clones in this sample may be carry-over from other donors' samples. Both conserved end residues are part of each CDR3. D genes are given only for firm matches. Size values are once, few and many counts, or a class for expanded clones, and some rows have none.

d_call clone_size j_call v_call cdr3_nt cdr3_aa
- - TRBJ1-3 TRBV18 TGTGCCAGCTCACCAACAAATTCGCCTATATCTGGAAACACCATATATTTT CASSPTNSPISGNTIYF
TRBD1 many TRBJ1-1 TRBV2 TGTGCCAGCAGCCCCTTATCCGGGACAGGGATCGAAGCTTTCTTT CASSPLSGTGIEAFF
- - TRBJ2-7 TRBV12-3/TRBV12-4 TGTGCCAGTACCCATTCCGGGACCGAGCAGTACTTC CASTHSGTEQYF
- - TRBJ1-1 TRBV20-1 TGCAGTGCTGCGAGGGGTGCTGAAGCTTTCTTT CSAARGAEAFF
- few TRBJ1-2 TRBV12-3/TRBV12-4 TGTGCCAGCAGCCGGGACACTAATAACTATGGCTACACCTTC CASSRDTNNYGYTF
TRBD2 many TRBJ2-1 TRBV5-5 TGTGCCAGCAGGCCGATGAGCGGGGGGGACAATGAGCAGTTCTTC CASRPMSGGDNEQFF
- many TRBJ1-1 TRBV2 TGTGCCAGCAGTCAACAGTGGAACACTGAAGCTTTCTTT CASSQQWNTEAFF
- - TRBJ1-1 TRBV5-4 TGTGCCAGCAGACCTCACGGCGACTATGAAGCTTTCTTT CASRPHGDYEAFF
TRBD1 - TRBJ1-4 TRBV5-1 TGCGCCAGCGCCGGACAGGGGAATGAAAAACTGTTTTTT CASAGQGNEKLFF
- many TRBJ1-5 TRBV6-6 TGTGCCAGCAGGGTTTATAGCAATCAGCCCCAGCATTTT CASRVYSNQPQHF
- many TRBJ1-4 TRBV12-3/TRBV12-4 TGTGCCAGCAGGCGGGTGGCTGCCACTAATGAAAAACTGTTTTTT CASRRVAATNEKLFF
- few TRBJ1-6 TRBV5-6 TGTGCCAGCAGCTCCTCCCGGGGGGCCCTCTTACGGTTTTCACCCCTCCACTTT CASSSSRGALLRFSPLHF
TRBD2 many TRBJ2-1 TRBV29-1 TGCGGGGGGGGAGGATACAATGAGCAGTTCTTC CGGGGYNEQFF
- many TRBJ2-3 TRBV5-1 TGCGCCAGCAGCTTGGGCACAGCTAGCACAGATACGCAGTATTTT CASSLGTASTDTQYF
- few TRBJ1-2 TRBV3-1 TGTGCCAGCAGCCAAGGACAGTCTAGCTATGGCTACACCTTC CASSQGQSSYGYTF
- few TRBJ2-3 TRBV9 TGTGCCAGCAGCGTCACGGACAGATACAGCACAGATACGCAGTATTTT CASSVTDRYSTDTQYF
TRBD2 many TRBJ2-1 TRBV29-1 TGCAGCGTTGAAGATTTAGCGGGGGAATACAATGAGCAGTTCTTC CSVEDLAGEYNEQFF
- - TRBJ1-4 TRBV10-3 TGTGCCATCAGTGAACAGTTCCCTGCATCCGCAACTAATGAAAAACTGTTTTTT CAISEQFPASATNEKLFF
- - TRBJ1-3 TRBV7-9 TGTGCCAGCAGCTTAGCTCTTCGGGGAAACACCATATATTTT CASSLALRGNTIYF
- many TRBJ2-7 TRBV12-3/TRBV12-4 TGTGCCAGCAGTCCTCGGGCCTACGAGCAGTACTTC CASSPRAYEQYF
- many TRBJ1-1 TRBV11-1 TGTGCCAGCAGACGGAACACAGGGTTTGGCACTGAAGCTTTCTTT CASRRNTGFGTEAFF
- many TRBJ1-3 TRBV3-1 TGTGCCAGCAGCCAAGATCCCTGGGCAGCTGGAAACACCATATATTTT CASSQDPWAAGNTIYF
TRBD2 - TRBJ2-3 TRBV6-5 TGTGCCAGCAAGGAAGGCGGGGGGGGGACAGATACGCAGTATTTT CASKEGGGGTDTQYF
- many TRBJ2-1 TRBV2 TGTGCCAGCAGTGAAAGTCAGCTGCGGGGGCGCTCCTACAATGAGCAGTTCTTC CASSESQLRGRSYNEQFF
- - TRBJ1-1 TRBV12-5 TGTGCTAGTGGTTTGCCGGGGGCCGGGGGGGACACTGAAGCTTTCTTT CASGLPGAGGDTEAFF
TRBD2 - TRBJ2-7 TRBV7-9 TGTGCCAGCAGCGGGACTAGCGGGGTCACCTACGAGCAGTACTTC CASSGTSGVTYEQYF
- - TRBJ1-1 TRBV10-3 TGTGCCATCAGTTACGGGACGGAGAACACTGAAGCTTTCTTT CAISYGTENTEAFF
TRBD1 many TRBJ1-4 TRBV7-9 TGTGCCAGCAGCGGGGACAGGGTGGAAAAACTGTTTTTT CASSGDRVEKLFF
- many TRBJ2-5 TRBV20-1 TGCAGTGCTAGAGAGTCGGGGGAAGAGACCCAGTACTTC CSARESGEETQYF
- many TRBJ2-7 TRBV13 TGTGCCAGCAGCCCCCCCCCCAGGGCCCACGAGCAGTACTTC CASSPPPRAHEQYF
TRBD1 - TRBJ2-1 TRBV12-3/TRBV12-4 TGTGCCAGCCATGGGACAGCCAGCGCCCAGGACTACAATGAGCAGTTCTTC CASHGTASAQDYNEQFF
- many TRBJ2-7 TRBV7-2 TGTGCCAGCAGCTCCTCACTCTACGAGCAGTACTTC CASSSSLYEQYF
TRBD1 - TRBJ1-4 TRBV20-1 TGCAGTGCTAGACAGGGGGGCGAAAAACTGTTTTTT CSARQGGEKLFF
- many TRBJ1-1 TRBV30 TGTGCCTGGACCTTCTCAGGGATGGCAGTCGGAGCTTTCTTT CAWTFSGMAVGAFF
- many TRBJ1-4 TRBV29-1 TGCAGCGTCGCCGGTGTCGGTGAAAAACTGTTTTTT CSVAGVGEKLFF
TRBD1 many TRBJ1-1 TRBV6-1 TGTGCCAGCAAGGCAGGGGGGACCGAATGGGCTTTCTTT CASKAGGTEWAFF
TRBD1 - TRBJ2-7 TRBV5-1 TGCGCCAGCAGCTTGGAGGACAGGGCCCCCGAGCAGTACTTC CASSLEDRAPEQYF
- - TRBJ2-1 TRBV6-6 TGTGCCAGCAGTTCCTACGACAGAACCCTTAACAATGAGCAGTTCTTC CASSSYDRTLNNEQFF
- many TRBJ1-5 TRBV9 TGTGCCAGCAGCGTAGAAGGGGGCAATCAGCCCCAGCATTTT CASSVEGGNQPQHF
- many TRBJ2-3 TRBV5-6 TGTGCCAGCACCTTGACGGGGGGCACAGATACGCAGTATTTT CASTLTGGTDTQYF
- many TRBJ2-2 TRBV7-9 TGTGCCAGCAGCCGGGGGACGGCCGGGGAGCTGTTTTTT CASSRGTAGELFF
- few TRBJ1-1 TRBV20-1 TGCAGTGCTAGAACAGGGATTAACACTGAAGCTTTCTTT CSARTGINTEAFF
- - TRBJ1-5 TRBV6-2/TRBV6-3 TGTGCCAGCAGTTACGGTGTTGGAGGGGGCAATCAGCCCCAGCATTTT CASSYGVGGGNQPQHF
- many TRBJ2-3 TRBV7-6 TGTGCCAGCAGCTATAGCACAGATACGCAGTATTTT CASSYSTDTQYF
- many TRBJ2-3 TRBV6-5 TGTGCCACCAGGAGAACACGAAGCACAGATACGCAGTATTTT CATRRTRSTDTQYF
TRBD1 many TRBJ1-2 TRBV2 TGTGCCAGCAGTGAAGGCTGGACAGGGGGCTACACCTTC CASSEGWTGGYTF
- few TRBJ1-5 TRBV20-1 TGCAGTGCTAGAGGGCCGACCCTCAATCAGCCCCAGCATTTT CSARGPTLNQPQHF